This TCR beta chain was observed in a study of T-cell memory formation after mild COVID-19. TCRdb reprocessed the 5' RACE reads via MiXCR and lists one record per CDR3 protein. The table records about 39,000 distinct CDR3 sequences, about 6.7% of them present only once. With 3 bases removed from V and 4 bases from J, the gap between germline ends came to 9 bases. This CDR3 contains 13 residues. Germline V lookup: CDR1 KGHSH, CDR2 LQKENI. The gene calls are TRBV18 and TRBJ2-5; D unresolved. This sequence originates from an adult who had mild COVID-19 (a few samples of this study predate the infection). Cell type and time point are not known. Sequencing used PBMCs or a T cell subset sorted from them (not recorded which). For the CDR3, the DNA is TGTGCCAGCTCACCGGGTCAGGCAGAGACCCAGTACTTC. Protein: CASSPGQAETQYF.